This T cell receptor beta chain was obtained from a study of control samples from healthy donors and cancer patients. Germline loops: CDR1 KGHSH, CDR2 LQKENI. This CDR3 region has 14 residues. With V trimmed by 3 bases and J by 7 bases, 7 bases remained unmatched. Some clones are missing from TCRdb's copy, which holds only in-frame ones; the method was immunoSEQ multiplex PCR. Here the sample spans fewer than 200,000 clones, just under 95% being singletons. The V gene is TRBV18, the J gene TRBJ2-3; 7 bases fit TRBD2. Material: blood. This clonotype was sampled from a man younger than 30 in good health. In DNA, the CDR3 is TGTGCCAGCTCACCTCCCTCTAGCGGCTATACGCAGTATTTT. Protein product: CASSPPSSGYTQYF.